Below, 2 T cell receptor beta chains from the same sample are listed, as sequenced in a study of T cells after somatic rescue of genetic block. The table came from immunoSEQ multiplex PCR; TCRdb's copy has only in-frame clones and leaves some out. The top ten hold 2.5% to 3% of the sample, which has roughly 71,000 clones, around 90% seen once. The sample was peripheral blood mononuclear cells (PBMCs). Receptors originate from a young man.

V gene TRBV10-3 combines with J gene TRBJ1-2; weak D call: TRBD1 (6 bases). CDR3 length equals 14 residues. The V end lost 2 bases, the J end lost 5 bases, and 12 bases lay between the germline ends. The germline CDR1 and CDR2 sequences are ENHRY and SYGVKD. In nucleotides, the CDR3 is TGTGCCATCAGTGAGCAGGGGCTAGGATATGGCTACACCTTC. Translation: CAISEQGLGYGYTF.

The chain employs TRBV7-2 and TRBJ2-7, with 10 bases matching TRBD1. Germline assignment: CDR1 SGHTA and CDR2 FQGNSA. V lost 1 base and J lost 2; bases outside the gene matches: 5. This CDR3 spans 16 amino acids. In DNA, the CDR3 is TGTGCCAGCAGCTTAGACGGGACAGGGGCAACCTACGAGCAGTACTTC. Translated, it gives CASSLDGTGATYEQYF.